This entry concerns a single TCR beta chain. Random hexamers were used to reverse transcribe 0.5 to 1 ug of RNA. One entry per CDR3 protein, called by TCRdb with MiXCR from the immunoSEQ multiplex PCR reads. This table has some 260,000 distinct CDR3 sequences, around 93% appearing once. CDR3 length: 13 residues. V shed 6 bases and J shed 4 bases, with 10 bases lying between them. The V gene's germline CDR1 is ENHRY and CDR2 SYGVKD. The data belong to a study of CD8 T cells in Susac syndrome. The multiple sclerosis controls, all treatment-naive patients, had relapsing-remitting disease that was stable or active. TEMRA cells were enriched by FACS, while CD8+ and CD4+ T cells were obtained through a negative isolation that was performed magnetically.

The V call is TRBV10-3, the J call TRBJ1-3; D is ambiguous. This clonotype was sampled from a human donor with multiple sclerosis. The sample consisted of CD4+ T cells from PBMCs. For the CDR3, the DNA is TGTGCCATCAGAGAGGATGGGGGAAACACCATATATTTT. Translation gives CAIREDGGNTIYF.